This T cell receptor beta chain emerged from a study of beta chain features in type 1 diabetes. Study-wide context: Age, gender and cell yields were similar between patients and healthy donors.

Study-level findings and limits: Moderately but significantly shorter TCRB CDR3s were found in Type 1 diabetes patients in all four CD4+ subsets.

Trimming removed 8 bases from V and 5 bases from J, with 18 bases in between. This CDR3 spans 14 amino acids. CDR1 is SNHLY and CDR2 is FYNNEI in the germline V gene. As for this clone: Antigen unknown.

TCRB transcripts that were expressed got sequenced, as all of the isolated RNA had been reverse transcribed. Sequenced by immunoSEQ multiplex PCR; TCRdb stores in-frame clones only, minus some. Of a few hundred thousand clones in the sample, about 14% are singletons; the top ten hold nearly 0.015%. The sequenced sample consisted of naive CD4+ T cells from blood. The receptor's source is a woman aged 18-29 years with type 1 diabetes. The chain links TRBV2 to TRBJ1-1; no clear D. CDR3 in DNA: TGTGCCAGCCTGCAAAGCTACTTGCGGACTGAAGCTTTCTTT. Translating gives CASLQSYLRTEAFF. Full variable domain (rest looked up from reference TRBV2 and TRBJ1-1): EPEVTQTPSHQVTQMGQEVILRCVPISNHLYFYWYRQILGQKVEFLVSFYNNEISEKSEIFDDQFSVERPDGSNFTLKIRSTKLEDSAMYFCASLQSYLRTEAFFGQGTRLTVV.